This TCR beta chain was identified in a study of siplizumab effects on memory and regulatory T cells. Regarding the study as a whole: Sequences below about 10^-5 frequency were poorly captured, and few alloreactive clones mapped to unstimulated subsets. Contribution to the alloresponse seemed major for naive T cells, which also seemed more diverse than memory cells.

V was cut by 7 bases and J by 5 bases, with 20 bases left in between. CDR3 length: 15 amino acids. Germline V CDR1 and CDR2: SGHDN, FVKESK. With regard to this clone: What it binds is unknown.

The data were produced by immunoSEQ multiplex PCR, yet TCRdb's version contains in-frame clones alone and is incomplete. The sample contains over 35,000 clones, roughly 90% of which appear only once. This chain links TRBV14 with TRBJ1-2; D possibly corresponds to TRBD1 (5 bases). This receptor was identified in a human donor in good health. Sequencing input: naive CD4+ T cells sorted from blood. DNA for the CDR3: TGTGCCAGCACCGCTTCTACAGGCTATGAGTATGGCTACACCTTC. It specifies CASTASTGYEYGYTF.